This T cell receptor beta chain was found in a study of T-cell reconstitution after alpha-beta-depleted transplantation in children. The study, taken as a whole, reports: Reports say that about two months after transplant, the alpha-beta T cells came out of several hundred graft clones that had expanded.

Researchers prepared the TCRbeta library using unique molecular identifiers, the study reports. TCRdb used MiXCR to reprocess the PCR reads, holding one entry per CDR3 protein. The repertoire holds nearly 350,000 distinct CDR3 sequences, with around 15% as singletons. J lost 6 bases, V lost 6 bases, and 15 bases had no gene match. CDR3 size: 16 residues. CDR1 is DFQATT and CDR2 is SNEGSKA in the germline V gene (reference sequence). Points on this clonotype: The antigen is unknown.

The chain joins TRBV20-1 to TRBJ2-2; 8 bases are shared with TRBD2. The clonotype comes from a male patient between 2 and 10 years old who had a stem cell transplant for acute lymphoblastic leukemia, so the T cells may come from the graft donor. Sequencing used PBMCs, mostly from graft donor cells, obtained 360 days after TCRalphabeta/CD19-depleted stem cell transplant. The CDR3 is CSATPYQREIAGELFF. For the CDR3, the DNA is TGCAGTGCCACCCCCTATCAGCGGGAGATCGCCGGGGAGCTGTTTTTT.